This TCR beta chain derives from a study of blood T cell repertoires in COVID-19. Per the original data handling: Counts of nucleated cells, estimated from reference gene primer amplification, were obtained. Using immunoSEQ multiplex PCR, the repertoire was profiled, and TCRdb retains in-frame clones only, with some absent. From that table come the V and J calls and clone size; the DNA was used to work out D and trimming. This repertoire shows a few hundred thousand clones, roughly 84% found once; its top ten account for approximately 18%. The CDR3 loop spans 17 amino acids. CDR1 SGHTS and CDR2 YDEGEE come from the germline V gene. Trimming at V came to 0 bases and at J to 3 bases, leaving 7 bases not matched to a gene.

This chain uses TRBV5-8 with TRBJ1-5, with 9 nucleotides matching TRBD1. The origin of this receptor is a woman older than 75 with active or convalescent COVID-19. Source material: peripheral blood. CDR3 coding DNA: TGTGCCAGCAGCTTGGGGGCCGGGACAGGGTACAATCAGCCCCAGCATTTT. This encodes CASSLGAGTGYNQPQHF.